This TCR beta chain appears in the sequencing data of a study of blood T cell repertoires in COVID-19. V was shortened by 3 bases and J by 5 bases, with 11 bases between the two germline ends. This CDR3 region has 14 residues. Germline V gene data show CDR1 as LNHDA and CDR2 as SQIVND (reference sequence). Data came from immunoSEQ multiplex PCR; TCRdb stores just in-frame clones and leaves some out. The sample yields approximately 220,000 clones, 65% to 85% seen once. The source is a woman in her thirties or forties with acute COVID-19. The sequenced sample was PBMCs or T cells enriched from blood (not recorded which). The V call is TRBV19, the J call TRBJ1-5; D is uncertain. For the CDR3, the DNA is TGTGCCAGTAGTATTCGGAGGGTCGATCAGCCCCAGCATTTT. It translates to CASSIRRVDQPQHF.